This T cell receptor beta chain came from a study of cytomegalovirus exposure and HLA in healthy donors. Notes on the study in general: According to a subsequent analysis, TCR clusters identified in the first cohort showed a tendency to co-occur across the approximately 120 validation repertoires.

Germline CDR1 MDHEN, CDR2 SYDVKM. This CDR3 region has 16 residues. Trimming removed 5 bases from V and 6 bases from J; junction bases left unmatched: 12. Notes on this clone: Its target is not known.

Produced via immunoSEQ multiplex PCR; TCRdb's table is partial and in-frame only. Found here are 200,000 to 300,000 clones, approximately 86% of them singletons; the top ten hold 1% to 1.5%. The specimen sequenced was PBMCs. The receptor was isolated from a woman aged 25 to 39 in good health and CMV-seropositive. The chain uses TRBV28 and TRBJ1-5, with 8 bases identical to TRBD1. Written as DNA, the CDR3 is TGTGCCAGCAGTAGGACTCGGACAGGGCGAGGTCAGCCCCAGCATTTT. It codes for CASSRTRTGRGQPQHF.